This T cell receptor beta chain was captured by sequencing in a study of shared clonotypes between healthy human individuals. V was pared by 4 bases and J by 5 bases, with 18 bases between. This CDR3 is 15 amino acids long. Per the germline V gene, CDR1 is SGHNT and CDR2 is YYREEE (reference sequence). This clone has only one observation. The table came from immunoSEQ multiplex PCR; TCRdb's copy has only in-frame clones and leaves some out. The data show about 2.4 million clones, 93% seen once. The receptor was isolated from a man between 18 and 29 years old in good health. Some clones in this sample may be carry-over from other donors' samples. The V and J genes are TRBV5-4 and TRBJ1-2, with D unclear. Specimen: naive CD4+ T cells from PBMCs. As for subset: CD45RA+ positively selected. DNA for the CDR3: TGTGCCAGCAGCCCCCGACAAGCAGCGGATTATGGCTACACCTTC. Translation gives CASSPRQAADYGYTF.